Sequencing of this T cell receptor beta chain was carried out in a study of blood T cell repertoires in COVID-19. Study information: The samples span acute and convalescent COVID-19 from the United States, Italy and Spain. PBMCs, B-cell-depleted T cells, or T cells provided the cDNA or gDNA that made up the material.

This CDR3 comprises 15 residues. Germline CDR1 reads SNHLY; CDR2 reads FYNNEI. V gave up 2 bases and J gave up 1 base; unmatched junction bases: 2. Study processing details: Reference gene primer amplification gave nucleated cell count estimates. TCRdb's copy holds only in-frame clones and misses some; the assay was immunoSEQ multiplex PCR. V and J calls and clone size are as listed in that table; D and trimming were resolved from the DNA. The table shows approximately 200,000 clones, with approximately 80% occurring only once. Sequencing was carried out using peripheral blood. The J gene is TRBJ2-3, the V gene TRBV2; 8 bases are a match to TRBD2. The clonotype comes from a woman aged 45-59 years with acute or convalescent COVID-19. CDR3 sequence (DNA): TGTGCCAGCAGTGAAACTAGCGGTCGCACAGATACGCAGTATTTT. It is translated as CASSETSGRTDTQYF.